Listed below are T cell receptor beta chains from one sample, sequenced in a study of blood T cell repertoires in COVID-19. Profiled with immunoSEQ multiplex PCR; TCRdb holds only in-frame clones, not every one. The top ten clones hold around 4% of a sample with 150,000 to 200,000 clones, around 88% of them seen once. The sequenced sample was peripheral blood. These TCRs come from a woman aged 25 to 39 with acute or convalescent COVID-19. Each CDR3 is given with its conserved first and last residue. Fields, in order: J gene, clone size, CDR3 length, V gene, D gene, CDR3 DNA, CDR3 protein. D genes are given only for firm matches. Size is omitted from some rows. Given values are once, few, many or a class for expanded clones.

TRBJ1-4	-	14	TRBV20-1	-	TGCAGTGCTAGTCGCCAGGGCGGCGATGAAAAACTGTTTTTT	CSASRQGGDEKLFF
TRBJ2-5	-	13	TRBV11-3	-	TGTGCCAGCAGAGCAACAGGGAAAGAGACCCAGTACTTC	CASRATGKETQYF
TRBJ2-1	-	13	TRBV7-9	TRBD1	TGTGCCAGCTGGGACAGGGGAGGCAATGAGCAGTTCTTC	CASWDRGGNEQFF
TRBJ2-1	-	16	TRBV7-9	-	TGTGCCAGCAGCTTAGCTAGAACAGAACCCTACAATGAGCAGTTCTTC	CASSLARTEPYNEQFF
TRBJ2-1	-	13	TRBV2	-	TGTGCCAGCAGTCTAGCAGCCTACAATGAGCAGTTCTTC	CASSLAAYNEQFF
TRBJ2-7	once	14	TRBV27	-	TGTGCCAGCAGCCTAAAGGAGGGGGCGGGAGAGCAGTACTTC	CASSLKEGAGEQYF
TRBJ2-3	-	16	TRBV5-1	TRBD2	TGCGCCAGCAGCTTGGGCCTAGCGGGAGGGGCAGATACGCAGTATTTT	CASSLGLAGGADTQYF
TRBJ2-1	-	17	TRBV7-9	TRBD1	TGTGCCAGCAGCTTATTTGGGGGACAGGGGGTATACAATGAGCAGTTCTTC	CASSLFGGQGVYNEQFF
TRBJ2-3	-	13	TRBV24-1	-	TGTGCCACCAGTGTCCCGAACTCAGATACGCAGTATTTT	CATSVPNSDTQYF
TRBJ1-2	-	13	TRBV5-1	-	TGCGCCAGCAGCTGGGAGACGGGCTATGGCTACACCTTC	CASSWETGYGYTF
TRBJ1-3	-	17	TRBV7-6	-	TGTGCCAGCAGCTTAGGTGGGGGGGCCGAATCTGGAAACACCATATATTTT	CASSLGGGAESGNTIYF
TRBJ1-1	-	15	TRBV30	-	TGTGCCTGGAGTGTACCAGGTGGTTTGAACACTGAAGCTTTCTTT	CAWSVPGGLNTEAFF
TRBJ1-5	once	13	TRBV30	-	TGTGCCTCCCAGGCGGGTGGCAATCAGCCCCAGCATTTT	CASQAGGNQPQHF
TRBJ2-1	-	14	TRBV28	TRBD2	TGTGCCAGCAGGGAAAGCGGGAGGTCGAATGAGCAGTTCTTC	CASRESGRSNEQFF
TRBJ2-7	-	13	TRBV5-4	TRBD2	TGTGCCAGCAGCTTCAGCGGGGTATACGAGCAGTACTTC	CASSFSGVYEQYF
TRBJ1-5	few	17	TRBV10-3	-	TGTGCCATCAGTGAGTTTCTGGGGCCTAGAAGCAATCAGCCCCAGCATTTT	CAISEFLGPRSNQPQHF
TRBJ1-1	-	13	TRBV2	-	TGTGCCAGCAGAATACAGGGAAACACTGAAGCTTTCTTT	CASRIQGNTEAFF
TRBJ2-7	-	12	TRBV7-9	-	TGTGCCAGCAGCTTAGTAGGGGCCGAGCAGTACTTC	CASSLVGAEQYF
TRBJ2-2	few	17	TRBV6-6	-	TGTGCCAGCAGTCTCGAGGTCCCCAATCGGGGCACCGGGGAGCTGTTTTTT	CASSLEVPNRGTGELFF
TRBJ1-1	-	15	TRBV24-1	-	TGTGCCACCAGTGATTCAAGGGGAGGCGGAGGTGAAGCTTTCTTT	CATSDSRGGGGEAFF
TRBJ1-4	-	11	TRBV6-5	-	TGTGCCAGCACACTCTCAGGAAAACTGTTTTTT	CASTLSGKLFF
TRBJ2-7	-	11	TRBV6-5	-	TGTGCCAGCGGGGGCGCGCACGAGCAGTACTTC	CASGGAHEQYF
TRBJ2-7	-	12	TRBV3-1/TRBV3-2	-	TGTGCCAGCAGCCAAGGGGGAGCTGAGCAGTACTTC	CASSQGGAEQYF
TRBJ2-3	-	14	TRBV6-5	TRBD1	TGTGCCAGCAATTGGGACAGGGCAACAGATACGCAGTATTTT	CASNWDRATDTQYF
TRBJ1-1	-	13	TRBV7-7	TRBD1	TGTGCTAGCAGCTTAGGACAGGGGGATCAGGCTTTCTTT	CASSLGQGDQAFF
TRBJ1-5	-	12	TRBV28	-	TGTGCCAGCAGACAGACAGTGCCGCCCCAGCATTTT	CASRQTVPPQHF
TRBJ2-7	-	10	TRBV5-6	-	TGTGCCAGCAGCTTTGTCCTCGAGTACTTC	CASSFVLEYF
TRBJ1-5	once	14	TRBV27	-	TGTGCCAGCAGCCCTAACGGGATTAATCAGCCCCAGCATTTT	CASSPNGINQPQHF
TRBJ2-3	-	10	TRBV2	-	TGTGCCAGCGGCATGGATACGCAGTATTTT	CASGMDTQYF
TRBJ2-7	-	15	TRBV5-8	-	TGTGCCAGCAGCTTGGCCGGTTTAGGTGACTTACGAAAGTACTTC	CASSLAGLGDLRKYF
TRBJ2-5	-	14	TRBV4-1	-	TGCGCCAGCAGCCAAGTGGCCGGTGTAGGGGCCCAGTACTTC	CASSQVAGVGAQYF
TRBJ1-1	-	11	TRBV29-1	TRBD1	TGCAGCGTCGTACAGGGGGATAAAGCTTTCTTT	CSVVQGDKAFF